The sample holds many counts of the clone carrying this TCR beta chain. A single record per CDR3 protein comes from TCRdb applying MiXCR to the reads. The sample has about 330,000 distinct CDR3 sequences; around 9.5% are singletons. The germline V gene has CDR1 MRHNA and CDR2 SNTAGT. CDR3 length: 13 residues. V lost 5 bases to trimming and J lost 3 bases, with 9 bases between them. The record originates from a study of T cell repertoires in cytomegalovirus infection. Study information: Public TCR beta signatures provided an indication of both CMV infection and a matching HLA type.

This rearrangement joins TRBV6-4 to TRBJ2-3; D may be TRBD1 (5 bases). The sample consisted of PBMCs. The TCR was taken from a human donor in good health (CMV status not recorded). Some clones in this sample may be carry-over from other donors' samples. The CDR3 spells CASSLDTTDTQYF. The CDR3 DNA follows: TGTGCCAGCAGTCTGGACACAACAGATACGCAGTATTTT.